This is a list of T cell receptor beta chains from one sample in a study of T cell responses to AZD1222 COVID-19 vaccine. TCRdb's copy holds only in-frame clones and misses some; the assay was immunoSEQ multiplex PCR. Seen here are roughly 150,000 clones, 88% observed once, and the top ten hold approximately 3.6%. Material: peripheral blood, obtained on day 0 of MenACWY control vaccination. All receptors come from an adult in good health. Both conserved end residues are part of each CDR3. Each record gives: CDR3 length, D gene, J gene, clone size, V gene, CDR3 DNA, CDR3 protein. A D gene is named only where the DNA matches it firmly. A clone size is listed for some rows: how often the clone was seen (once, few, many), or a class if it is expanded.

length: 11; D: NA; J: TRBJ1-2; size: NA; V: TRBV30; DNA: TGTGCCTGGAGTGCCCGTTATGGCTACACCTTC; CDR3: CAWSARYGYTF
length: 14; D: TRBD1; J: TRBJ1-4; size: NA; V: TRBV2; DNA: TGTGCCAGCAGACCCAGACAGGGTCGGGAAAAACTGTTTTTT; CDR3: CASRPRQGREKLFF
length: 12; D: NA; J: TRBJ2-7; size: NA; V: TRBV7-8; DNA: TGTGCCAGCAGCCCCGGGGGCTACGAGCAGTACTTC; CDR3: CASSPGGYEQYF
length: 16; D: TRBD2; J: TRBJ2-3; size: NA; V: TRBV5-1; DNA: TGCGCCAGCAGCCCCGGACTAGCGGGAGCCACAGATACGCAGTATTTT; CDR3: CASSPGLAGATDTQYF
length: 15; D: TRBD1; J: TRBJ1-2; size: few; V: TRBV4-1; DNA: TGCGCCAGCAGCCAGGGACAGCCCTTTAACTATGGCTACACCTTC; CDR3: CASSQGQPFNYGYTF
length: 10; D: NA; J: TRBJ1-6; size: NA; V: TRBV4-2; DNA: TGTGCCAGCAGCCCACTCTTGGGTGACTTT; CDR3: CASSPLLGDF
length: 17; D: NA; J: TRBJ1-1; size: NA; V: TRBV7-2; DNA: TGTGCCAGCAGCTTAAACGTGGTGGCGACCCTAAGAGCCGAAGCTTTCTTT; CDR3: CASSLNVVATLRAEAFF
length: 15; D: TRBD1; J: TRBJ2-3; size: NA; V: TRBV6-5; DNA: TGTGCCAGCAGGGGGACAGCGGAAGTAGGAGATACGCAGTATTTT; CDR3: CASRGTAEVGDTQYF
length: 13; D: TRBD1; J: TRBJ2-7; size: once; V: TRBV5-1; DNA: TGCGCCAGCAGCCTCATGACAGGGGACGAGCAGTACTTC; CDR3: CASSLMTGDEQYF
length: 14; D: TRBD2; J: TRBJ2-3; size: NA; V: TRBV6-6; DNA: TGTGCCAGCAGTGGGAGCGGGAGCCCAGATACGCAGTATTTT; CDR3: CASSGSGSPDTQYF
length: 14; D: TRBD1; J: TRBJ1-6; size: NA; V: TRBV4-3; DNA: TGCGCCAGCAGCCAGGCAGGGGGGGGCTCACCCCTCCACTTT; CDR3: CASSQAGGGSPLHF
length: 17; D: TRBD2; J: TRBJ2-1; size: NA; V: TRBV13; DNA: TGTGCCAGCAGCCGCAACGGGGGGGCTAGCGGGGACAATGAGCAGTTCTTC; CDR3: CASSRNGGASGDNEQFF
length: 15; D: NA; J: TRBJ2-2; size: NA; V: TRBV5-6; DNA: TGTGCCAGCAGCCCCTGGAGGGGTTTATCCGGGGAGCTGTTTTTT; CDR3: CASSPWRGLSGELFF
length: 13; D: NA; J: TRBJ2-2; size: once; V: TRBV12-3/TRBV12-4; DNA: TGTGCCAGCAGGGGGGGATACACCGGGGAGCTGTTTTTT; CDR3: CASRGGYTGELFF
length: 14; D: NA; J: TRBJ1-3; size: NA; V: TRBV6-5; DNA: TGTGCCAGCAGTTACGGGTCGACACGAAACACCATATATTTT; CDR3: CASSYGSTRNTIYF
length: 13; D: NA; J: TRBJ2-5; size: NA; V: TRBV4-2; DNA: TGTGCCAGCAGCCAAGATCGGAGGGAGACCCAGTACTTC; CDR3: CASSQDRRETQYF
length: 15; D: TRBD2; J: TRBJ2-3; size: once; V: TRBV7-7; DNA: TGTGCTAGCAGCCCCTCGGGGGGGCTCACAGATACGCAGTATTTT; CDR3: CASSPSGGLTDTQYF
length: 13; D: NA; J: TRBJ1-4; size: NA; V: TRBV19; DNA: TGTGCCACGGGTTCCCCGGGGAATGAAAAACTGTTTTTT; CDR3: CATGSPGNEKLFF
length: 13; D: TRBD2; J: TRBJ2-5; size: NA; V: TRBV27; DNA: TGTGCCAGTGGGGCCGGGGGGAAAGAGACCCAGTACTTC; CDR3: CASGAGGKETQYF
length: 15; D: NA; J: TRBJ2-2; size: NA; V: TRBV24-1; DNA: TGTGCCACCAGTTCGGCAGGTTCGGGGACCGGGGAGCTGTTTTTT; CDR3: CATSSAGSGTGELFF
length: 16; D: TRBD2; J: TRBJ2-3; size: NA; V: TRBV5-1; DNA: TGCGCCAGCAGCTTGCCCGCGGGAGGCGATGCAGATACGCAGTATTTT; CDR3: CASSLPAGGDADTQYF
length: 16; D: NA; J: TRBJ2-1; size: NA; V: TRBV10-3; DNA: TGTGCCATCAGTGATATCCGGACGGTCGGCGTAGATGAGCAGTTCTTC; CDR3: CAISDIRTVGVDEQFF
length: 16; D: NA; J: TRBJ2-2; size: NA; V: TRBV5-1; DNA: TGCGCCAGCAGCTTGGAACCGGGAAAGGGGCCCGGGGAGCTGTTTTTT; CDR3: CASSLEPGKGPGELFF
length: 10; D: NA; J: TRBJ2-7; size: NA; V: TRBV27; DNA: TGTGCCAGCAGTTACTACGAGCAGTACTTC; CDR3: CASSYYEQYF
length: 16; D: NA; J: TRBJ1-1; size: NA; V: TRBV18; DNA: TGTGCCAGCTCACCGCCCCTACAGGGACCTAACACTGAAGCTTTCTTT; CDR3: CASSPPLQGPNTEAFF
length: 14; D: NA; J: TRBJ2-2; size: NA; V: TRBV18; DNA: TGTGCCAGCTCACCACTCCAGGCTAGCGGGGAGCTGTTTTTT; CDR3: CASSPLQASGELFF
length: 16; D: NA; J: TRBJ1-1; size: NA; V: TRBV5-3; DNA: TGTGCCAGAAGCACCCGTCGGGACTCCCGAAACACTGAAGCTTTCTTT; CDR3: CARSTRRDSRNTEAFF
length: 14; D: TRBD1; J: TRBJ1-2; size: NA; V: TRBV19; DNA: TGTGCCAGTAGTCCGAATCGGGACAGCTATGGCTACACCTTC; CDR3: CASSPNRDSYGYTF
length: 15; D: TRBD1; J: TRBJ2-5; size: NA; V: TRBV4-3; DNA: TGCGCCAGCAGCCAGCTCCCGACAGGGAAAGAGACCCAGTACTTC; CDR3: CASSQLPTGKETQYF
length: 13; D: TRBD1; J: TRBJ2-1; size: NA; V: TRBV28; DNA: TGTGCCAGCAGTCGCGACAGGGGCGATGAGCAGTTCTTC; CDR3: CASSRDRGDEQFF
length: 14; D: NA; J: TRBJ1-4; size: NA; V: TRBV5-4; DNA: TGTGCCAGCGGGACACAGGGTTCGAGTGAAAAACTGTTTTTT; CDR3: CASGTQGSSEKLFF
length: 14; D: NA; J: TRBJ1-1; size: NA; V: TRBV7-2; DNA: TGTGCCAGCAGCGCGGGACACCTCCACACTGAAGCTTTCTTT; CDR3: CASSAGHLHTEAFF
length: 15; D: NA; J: TRBJ1-3; size: NA; V: TRBV30; DNA: TGTGCCTGGAGTCCGGCCAGTCGAGGGGTAAACACCATATATTTT; CDR3: CAWSPASRGVNTIYF
length: 15; D: TRBD2; J: TRBJ2-1; size: NA; V: TRBV5-5; DNA: TGTGCCAGCAGCTTGGGAGCGGGGCGGAACAATGAGCAGTTCTTC; CDR3: CASSLGAGRNNEQFF
length: 16; D: NA; J: TRBJ1-3; size: NA; V: TRBV18; DNA: TGTGCCAGCTCACCACCGCGACAGCCCTCTGGAAACACCATATATTTT; CDR3: CASSPPRQPSGNTIYF
length: 17; D: NA; J: TRBJ1-1; size: NA; V: TRBV4-1; DNA: TGCGCCAGCAGCCGAATCCTCGGAGGAAGAGGGAGGACTGAAGCTTTCTTT; CDR3: CASSRILGGRGRTEAFF
length: 15; D: NA; J: TRBJ2-1; size: NA; V: TRBV5-5; DNA: TGTGCCAGCAGCTCCCTATGGGGGGCCTACAATGAGCAGTTCTTC; CDR3: CASSSLWGAYNEQFF
length: 12; D: NA; J: TRBJ2-5; size: NA; V: TRBV28; DNA: TGTGCCAGCAGTTTATTACGAGAGACCCAGTACTTC; CDR3: CASSLLRETQYF
length: 13; D: NA; J: TRBJ1-6; size: NA; V: TRBV4-1; DNA: TGCGCCAGCAGCCAAGATTGGGGCGATCCCCTCCACTTT; CDR3: CASSQDWGDPLHF
length: 15; D: TRBD1; J: TRBJ1-2; size: once; V: TRBV5-3; DNA: TGTGCCAGAAGCCTCAGACAGGGAATACTGGATGGCTACACCTTC; CDR3: CARSLRQGILDGYTF
length: 14; D: TRBD2; J: TRBJ2-1; size: NA; V: TRBV6-5; DNA: TGTGCCAGCAGCTCCAGCGGGAGTAACAATGAGCAGTTCTTC; CDR3: CASSSSGSNNEQFF
length: 17; D: NA; J: TRBJ2-6; size: few; V: TRBV27; DNA: TGTGCCAGCAGTTTGGGACTGAGGCATGGGGGGGCCAACGTCCTGACTTTC; CDR3: CASSLGLRHGGANVLTF
length: 13; D: NA; J: TRBJ2-5; size: NA; V: TRBV7-3; DNA: TGTGCCAGCAGCCGTGGGCAGGCCGAGACCCAGTACTTC; CDR3: CASSRGQAETQYF
length: 13; D: NA; J: TRBJ1-4; size: NA; V: TRBV27; DNA: TGTGCCAGCAGTAAGAGGGCAGGGGAAAAACTGTTTTTT; CDR3: CASSKRAGEKLFF
length: 11; D: TRBD2; J: TRBJ2-1; size: NA; V: TRBV30; DNA: TGTGCCTGGCGACTAGCAAATGAGCAGTTCTTC; CDR3: CAWRLANEQFF
length: 15; D: TRBD1; J: TRBJ1-6; size: NA; V: TRBV7-9; DNA: TGTGCCAGCAGCTTACCCGGGACAGGGGCTTCACCCCTCCACTTT; CDR3: CASSLPGTGASPLHF
length: 19; D: TRBD2; J: TRBJ2-3; size: NA; V: TRBV7-8; DNA: TGTGCCAGCAGCTTAGGGTATGGGACTAGCGGGAGCAGAACAGATACGCAGTATTTT; CDR3: CASSLGYGTSGSRTDTQYF
length: 16; D: TRBD1; J: TRBJ1-5; size: NA; V: TRBV3-1/TRBV3-2; DNA: TGTGCCAGCAGCCCAGGGACAGGGTGGGAGAATCAGCCCCAGCATTTT; CDR3: CASSPGTGWENQPQHF
length: 16; D: NA; J: TRBJ1-3; size: NA; V: TRBV4-3; DNA: TGCGCCAGCAGCCAAGATTCGTGGGGGCCTGGAAACACCATATATTTT; CDR3: CASSQDSWGPGNTIYF
length: 20; D: TRBD1; J: TRBJ1-1; size: once; V: TRBV12-5; DNA: TGTGCTAGTGGTTTGGTTACCCTCAGGACAGGGCGGTTAAGGAACACTGAAGCTTTCTTT; CDR3: CASGLVTLRTGRLRNTEAFF
length: 14; D: NA; J: TRBJ2-7; size: NA; V: TRBV15; DNA: TGTGCCACCAGCAGAGATCTGAGCTCCTACGAGCAGTACTTC; CDR3: CATSRDLSSYEQYF
length: 16; D: TRBD2; J: TRBJ2-1; size: NA; V: TRBV7-2; DNA: TGTGCCAGCAGCCAAAATAAGCGGGGGGGCTACAATGAGCAGTTCTTC; CDR3: CASSQNKRGGYNEQFF
length: 19; D: TRBD1; J: TRBJ2-7; size: NA; V: TRBV7-9; DNA: TGTGCCAGCAGCTTGCCCGCCTGGTACCGGGACAGGGGAACCTACGAGCAGTACTTC; CDR3: CASSLPAWYRDRGTYEQYF
length: 14; D: NA; J: TRBJ1-5; size: NA; V: TRBV6-5; DNA: TGTGCCAGCGGAGGCACGAATAGCAATCAGCCCCAGCATTTT; CDR3: CASGGTNSNQPQHF
length: 15; D: TRBD2; J: TRBJ2-7; size: NA; V: TRBV28; DNA: TGTGCCAGCAGTTCGGGTAGCGGGGGGGCCCCCGAGCAGTACTTC; CDR3: CASSSGSGGAPEQYF